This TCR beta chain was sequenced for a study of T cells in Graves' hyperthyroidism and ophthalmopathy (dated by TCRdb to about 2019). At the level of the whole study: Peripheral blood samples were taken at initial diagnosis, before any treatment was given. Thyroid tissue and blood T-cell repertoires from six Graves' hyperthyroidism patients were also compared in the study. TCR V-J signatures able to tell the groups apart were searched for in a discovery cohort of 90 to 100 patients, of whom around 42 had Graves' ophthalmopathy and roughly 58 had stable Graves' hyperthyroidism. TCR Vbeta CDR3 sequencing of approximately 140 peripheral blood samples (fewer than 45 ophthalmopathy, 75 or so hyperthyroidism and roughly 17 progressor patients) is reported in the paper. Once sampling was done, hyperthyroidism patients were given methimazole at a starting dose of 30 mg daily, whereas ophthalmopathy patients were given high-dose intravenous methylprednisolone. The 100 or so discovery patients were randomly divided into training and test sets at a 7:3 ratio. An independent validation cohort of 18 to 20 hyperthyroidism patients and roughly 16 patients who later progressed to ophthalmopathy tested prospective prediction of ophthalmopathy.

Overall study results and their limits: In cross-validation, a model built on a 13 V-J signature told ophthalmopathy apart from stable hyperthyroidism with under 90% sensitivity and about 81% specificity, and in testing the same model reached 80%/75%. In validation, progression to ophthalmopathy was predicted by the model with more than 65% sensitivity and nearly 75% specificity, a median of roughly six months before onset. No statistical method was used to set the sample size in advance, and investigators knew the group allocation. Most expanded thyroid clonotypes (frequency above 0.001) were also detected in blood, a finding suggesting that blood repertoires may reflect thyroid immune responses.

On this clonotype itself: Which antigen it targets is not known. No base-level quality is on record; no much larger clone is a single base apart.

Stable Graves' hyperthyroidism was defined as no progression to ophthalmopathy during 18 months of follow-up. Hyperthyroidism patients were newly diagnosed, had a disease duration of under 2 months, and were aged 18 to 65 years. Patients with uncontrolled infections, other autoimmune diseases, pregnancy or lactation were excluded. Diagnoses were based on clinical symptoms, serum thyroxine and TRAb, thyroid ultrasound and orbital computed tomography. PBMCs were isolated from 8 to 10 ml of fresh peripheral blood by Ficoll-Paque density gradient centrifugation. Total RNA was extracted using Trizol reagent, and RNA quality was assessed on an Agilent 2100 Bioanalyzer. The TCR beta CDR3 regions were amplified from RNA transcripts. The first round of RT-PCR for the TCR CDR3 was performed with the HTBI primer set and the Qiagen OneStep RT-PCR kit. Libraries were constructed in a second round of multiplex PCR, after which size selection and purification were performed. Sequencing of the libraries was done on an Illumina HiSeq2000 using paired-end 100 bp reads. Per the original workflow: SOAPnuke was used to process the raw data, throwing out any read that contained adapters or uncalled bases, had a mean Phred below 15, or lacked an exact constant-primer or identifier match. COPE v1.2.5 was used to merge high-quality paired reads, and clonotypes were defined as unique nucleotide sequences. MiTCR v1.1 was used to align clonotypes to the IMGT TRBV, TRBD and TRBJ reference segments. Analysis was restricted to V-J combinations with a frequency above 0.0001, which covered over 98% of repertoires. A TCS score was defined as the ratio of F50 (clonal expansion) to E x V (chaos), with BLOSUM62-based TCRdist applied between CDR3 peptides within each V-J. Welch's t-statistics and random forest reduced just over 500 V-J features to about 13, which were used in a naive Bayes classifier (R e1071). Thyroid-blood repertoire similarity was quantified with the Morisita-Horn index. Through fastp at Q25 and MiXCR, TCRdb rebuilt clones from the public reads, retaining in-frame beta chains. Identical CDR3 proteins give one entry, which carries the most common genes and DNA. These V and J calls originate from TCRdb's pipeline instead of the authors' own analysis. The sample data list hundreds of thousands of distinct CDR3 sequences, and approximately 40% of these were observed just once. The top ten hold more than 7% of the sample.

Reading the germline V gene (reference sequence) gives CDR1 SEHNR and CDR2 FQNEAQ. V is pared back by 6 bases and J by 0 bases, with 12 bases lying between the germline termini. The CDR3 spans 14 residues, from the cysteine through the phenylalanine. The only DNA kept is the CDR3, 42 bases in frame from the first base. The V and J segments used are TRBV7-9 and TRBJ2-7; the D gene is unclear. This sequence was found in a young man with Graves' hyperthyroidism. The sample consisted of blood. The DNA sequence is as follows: TGTGCCAGCAGTGCCGGGCCGCTCTCCTACGAGCAGTACTTC. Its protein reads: CASSAGPLSYEQYF.